Below, 8 T cell receptor beta chains from the same sample are listed, as sequenced in a study of control samples from healthy donors and cancer patients. TCRdb keeps only in-frame clones here, not all; method: immunoSEQ multiplex PCR. Of some 150,000 clones in the sample, about 93% are singletons; the top ten hold 2% to 2.5%. Sequencing used blood. These receptor sequences come from a man aged 50 to 60 in good health.

The CDR3 region is CASSRTGGETQYF. Here the CDR3 DNA reads TGTGCCAGCAGTCGGACTGGTGGGGAGACCCAGTACTTC. The chain combines TRBV28 with TRBJ2-5; possibly TRBD2 for D (5 bases). Germline CDR1 and CDR2: MDHEN and SYDVKM. The ends were cut back, 5 bases at V and 5 bases at J, with 12 bases in the middle. This CDR3 spans 13 amino acids.

The rearrangement joins TRBV11-2 to TRBJ2-5; the match to TRBD2 covers 13 bases. Germline CDR1 SGHAT, CDR2 FQNNGV. V lost 1 base, J lost 2 bases, and 10 bases stayed unmatched. This CDR3 has 19 residues. In DNA form, the CDR3 reads TGTGCCAGCAGCTTAGTGCCGGGAAGACTAGCGGGAGGACAAGAGACCCAGTACTTC. Translation: CASSLVPGRLAGGQETQYF.

The chain uses TRBV24-1 and TRBJ2-3; TRBD2 agrees at 11 bases. J gave up 0 bases and V 4 bases, and 5 bases lay outside the gene matches. Germline CDR1 and CDR2: KGHDR and SFDVKD. The CDR3 length is 17 residues. The CDR3 loop is CATSERTSGQSTDTQYF. In DNA, the CDR3 is TGTGCCACCAGTGAACGGACTAGCGGGCAGAGCACAGATACGCAGTATTTT.

The V call is TRBV10-3, the J call TRBJ2-1; the D gene could be TRBD1 or TRBD2 (6 bases each). Germline V gene lookup returns CDR1 ENHRY and CDR2 SYGVKD. The CDR3 has 15 amino acids. Trimming pared 8 bases from V and 5 bases from J, leaving 19 bases between. CDR3 sequence (DNA): TGTGCCATCCGAGGATCCGGGGGCCCCCACAATGAGCAGTTCTTC. Translation gives CAIRGSGGPHNEQFF.

The J gene is TRBJ2-1, the V gene TRBV6-5; 9 nucleotides line up with TRBD2. In germline, CDR1 is MNHEY, CDR2 SVGAGI. CDR3 length: 16 residues. V shed 2 bases and J 7 bases; nucleotides not matched to a gene: 9. The CDR3 loop reads CASSYGGGRAGNEQFF. CDR3 nucleotides: TGTGCCAGCAGTTACGGGGGCGGGAGGGCCGGTAATGAGCAGTTCTTC.

The chain has TRBV14 and TRBJ2-1; 10 nucleotides match TRBD2. In germline, CDR1 is SGHDN, CDR2 FVKESK. The ends lost 8 bases at V and 7 bases at J; junction bases unmatched: 8. This CDR3 has 14 residues. The CDR3 is CASRKLAGSNEQFF. In nucleotides, the CDR3 is TGTGCCAGCCGTAAACTAGCGGGGTCGAATGAGCAGTTCTTC.

The J gene is TRBJ1-2, the V gene TRBV28; D is undetermined. This CDR3 is built from 16 residues. Trimming cost V 1 base and J 4 bases, with 16 bases left between them. Germline V gives CDR1 MDHEN, CDR2 SYDVKM. Written as DNA, the CDR3 is TGTGCCAGCAGTTTATCGTCTTGGCGACTTAGCTATGGCTACACCTTC. Its protein is CASSLSSWRLSYGYTF.

CDR3 in amino acids: CASSQDWGPSVSTGELFF. The CDR3 DNA reads as TGTGCCAGCAGCCAAGATTGGGGCCCGTCGGTGAGCACCGGGGAGCTGTTTTTT. The J gene is TRBJ2-2, the V gene TRBV3-1 (or the pseudogene TRBV3-2); tentatively, D is TRBD1 (5 bases). The V and J ends lost 0 bases and 4 bases respectively, with 18 bases between them. CDR1 LGHDT and CDR2 YNNKEL come from the germline V gene (reference sequence). The CDR3 is made up of 18 amino acids.